The present T cell receptor beta chain was sequenced within a study of blood T cells in healthy people across ages. Study observations and caveats: Investigators treated diversity estimates from one million T cells as underestimates.

Only a few counts were recorded for this clonotype. Its antigen is not identified. Trimming pared 5 bases from V and 4 bases from J, leaving 17 bases between. Germline V gene sequence: CDR1 SGHTA, CDR2 FQGNSA. This CDR3 spans 15 amino acids. The use of a sample-barcoded 5' primer and a J-beta primer mix characterized a second PCR of about 7 to 12 cycles. From the 5' RACE reads, TCRdb called clonotypes with MiXCR, one entry per CDR3 protein. The sample shows around 620,000 distinct CDR3 sequences, roughly a quarter of them seen only once. This sequence joins TRBV7-2 and TRBJ1-2; D may be TRBD1 (6 bases). The sequenced sample was blood. The receptor's source is a woman between 70 and 85 years old in good health. The chain's CDR3 is CASSGFPGHPYGYTF. CDR3 DNA: TGTGCCAGCAGCGGCTTCCCGGGACACCCCTATGGCTACACCTTC.